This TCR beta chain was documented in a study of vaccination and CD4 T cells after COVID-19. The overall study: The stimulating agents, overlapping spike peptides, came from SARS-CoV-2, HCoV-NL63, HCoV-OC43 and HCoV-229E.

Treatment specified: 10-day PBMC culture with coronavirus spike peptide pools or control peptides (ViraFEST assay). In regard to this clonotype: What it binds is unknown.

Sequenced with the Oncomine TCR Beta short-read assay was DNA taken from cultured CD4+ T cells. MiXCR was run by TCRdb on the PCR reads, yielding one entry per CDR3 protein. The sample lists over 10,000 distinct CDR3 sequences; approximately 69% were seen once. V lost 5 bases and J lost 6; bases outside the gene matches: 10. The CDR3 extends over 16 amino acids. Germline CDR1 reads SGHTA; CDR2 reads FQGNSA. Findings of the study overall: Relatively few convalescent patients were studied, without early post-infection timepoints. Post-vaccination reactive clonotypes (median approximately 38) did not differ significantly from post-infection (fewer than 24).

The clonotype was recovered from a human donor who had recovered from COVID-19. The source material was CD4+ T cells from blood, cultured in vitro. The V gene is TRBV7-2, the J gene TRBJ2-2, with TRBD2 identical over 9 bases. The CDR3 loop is CASSPAGGRSAGELFF. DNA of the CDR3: TGTGCCAGCAGCCCGGCGGGAGGGAGGTCGGCCGGGGAGCTGTTTTTT.